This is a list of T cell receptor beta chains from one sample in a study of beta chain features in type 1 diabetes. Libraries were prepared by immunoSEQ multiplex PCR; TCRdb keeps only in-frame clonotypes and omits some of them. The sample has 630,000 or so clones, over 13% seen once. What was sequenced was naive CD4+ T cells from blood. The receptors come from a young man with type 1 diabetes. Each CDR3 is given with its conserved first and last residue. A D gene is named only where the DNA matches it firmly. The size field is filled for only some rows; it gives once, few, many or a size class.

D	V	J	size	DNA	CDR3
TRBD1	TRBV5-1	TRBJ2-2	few	TGCGCCAGCAGCGGCAGGGACAGGGGACCTATCACCGGGGAGCTGTTTTTT	CASSGRDRGPITGELFF
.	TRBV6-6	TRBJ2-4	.	TGTGCCAGCAGTTACGGGGGTTTAAACATTCAGTACTTC	CASSYGGLNIQYF
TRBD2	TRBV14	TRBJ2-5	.	TGTGCCAGCAGCCGAAGGCGGGGGGCGGATCAAGAGACCCAGTACTTC	CASSRRRGADQETQYF
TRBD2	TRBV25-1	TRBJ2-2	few	TGTGCCAGCAGTGAACCAGCCGGGAGGGGCACCGGGGAGCTGTTTTTT	CASSEPAGRGTGELFF
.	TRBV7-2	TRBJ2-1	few	TGTGCCAGCAGCTTCCGGGTCTCGGGGAATGAGCAGTTCTTC	CASSFRVSGNEQFF
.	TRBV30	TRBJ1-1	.	TGTGCCTGGAGTGTGAACACAGACACTGAAGCTTTCTTT	CAWSVNTDTEAFF
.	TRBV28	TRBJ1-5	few	TGTGCCAGCAGACCGGCCCAGGAGCCCCAGCATTTT	CASRPAQEPQHF
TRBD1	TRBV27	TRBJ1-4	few	TGTGCCAGCAGTGGCAGGACAGGGGGCGGTCGGGTCGTTGAAAAACTGTTTTTT	CASSGRTGGGRVVEKLFF
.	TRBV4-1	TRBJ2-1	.	TGCGCCAGCAGCCTGTTACATGCTCTAGCGTTCGACAATGAGCAGTTCTTC	CASSLLHALAFDNEQFF
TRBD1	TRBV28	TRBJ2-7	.	TGTGCCAGCAGTACCGGACAGGACTACGAGCAGTACTTC	CASSTGQDYEQYF
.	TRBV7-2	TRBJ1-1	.	TGTGCCAGCCGGAGGATGGGGGGTACTGAAGCTTTCTTT	CASRRMGGTEAFF
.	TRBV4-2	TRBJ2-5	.	TGTGCCAGCAGCCAAGTCCTCGCAAGGAGGGAGACCCAGTACTTC	CASSQVLARRETQYF
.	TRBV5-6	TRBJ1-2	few	TGTGCCAGCAGCTTGGGGAGGACAGATGGCTACACCTTC	CASSLGRTDGYTF
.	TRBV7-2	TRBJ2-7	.	TGTGCCAGCAGCCAACCTCCCCGATCCTACGAGCAGTACTTC	CASSQPPRSYEQYF
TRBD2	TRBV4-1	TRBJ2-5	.	TGCGCCAGCAGCCGGACGGGAGGCTTGGAGACCCAGTACTTC	CASSRTGGLETQYF
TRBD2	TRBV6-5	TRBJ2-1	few	TGTGCCAGCAGTTACCCGACTAGCGGGAGCAATGAGCAGTTCTTC	CASSYPTSGSNEQFF
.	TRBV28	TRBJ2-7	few	TGTGCCAGCAATCAAGCGGACGATTCCTACGAGCAGTACTTC	CASNQADDSYEQYF
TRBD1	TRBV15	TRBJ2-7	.	TGTGCCACCAGCAGGGACAGGGAATACGAGCAGTACTTC	CATSRDREYEQYF
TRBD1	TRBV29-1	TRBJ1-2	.	TGCAGCGTTACCGGGACAGAGACGGTCTATGGCTACACCTTC	CSVTGTETVYGYTF
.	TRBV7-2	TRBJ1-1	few	TGTGCCAGCAGGCAGGAAATGAACACTGAAGCTTTCTTT	CASRQEMNTEAFF
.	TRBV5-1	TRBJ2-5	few	TGCGCCAGCAGTTTGGACCGGGACGGAGAGACCCAGTACTTC	CASSLDRDGETQYF
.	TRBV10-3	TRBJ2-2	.	TGTGCCACCCGCGGAGGGGTCACCGGGGAGCTGTTTTTT	CATRGGVTGELFF
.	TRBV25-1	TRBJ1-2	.	TGTGCCAGCAGTGAAAGTGGCAGCGCTAACTATGGCTACACCTTC	CASSESGSANYGYTF
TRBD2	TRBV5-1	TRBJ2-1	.	TGCGCCAGCAGCGACCCGGCGGGGGGTTATGAGCAGTTCTTC	CASSDPAGGYEQFF
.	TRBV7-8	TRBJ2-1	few	TGTGCCAGCAGCTTTCAGGGGTACGCCTACAATGAGCAGTTCTTC	CASSFQGYAYNEQFF
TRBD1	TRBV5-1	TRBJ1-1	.	TGCGCCAGCAGCTCGGATCGGACAGGGGACACTGAAGCTTTCTTT	CASSSDRTGDTEAFF
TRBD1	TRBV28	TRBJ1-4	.	TGTGCCAGCAGTGGACAGGGTATTCGAGAAAAACTGTTTTTT	CASSGQGIREKLFF
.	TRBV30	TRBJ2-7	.	TGTGCCTGGAGTGTACAGATCTCCTACGAGCAGTACTTC	CAWSVQISYEQYF
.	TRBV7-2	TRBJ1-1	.	TGTGCCAGCAGCTTAGGCATAAACACTGAAGCTTTCTTT	CASSLGINTEAFF
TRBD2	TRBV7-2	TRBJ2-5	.	TGTGCCAGCAGCCTTACTAGCGGAGAGACCCAGTACTTC	CASSLTSGETQYF
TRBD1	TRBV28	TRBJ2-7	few	TGTGCCAGCAGCCGCATACAGGGGGCCTACGAGCAGTACTTC	CASSRIQGAYEQYF
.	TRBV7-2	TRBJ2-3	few	TGTGCCAGCAGCTTCTCCTTCGGGGGGCCCGCAGATACGCAGTATTTT	CASSFSFGGPADTQYF
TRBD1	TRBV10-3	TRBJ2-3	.	TGTGCCATCAGTCTAACCGGGACAGGGGCAGATACGCAGTATTTT	CAISLTGTGADTQYF
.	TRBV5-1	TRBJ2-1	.	TGCGCCAGCAGCTTGGGGTGGGACAATGAGCAGTTCTTC	CASSLGWDNEQFF
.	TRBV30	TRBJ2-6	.	TGTGCCTGGAGTGTACGGCAGGCTGGGGCCAACGTCCTGACTTTC	CAWSVRQAGANVLTF
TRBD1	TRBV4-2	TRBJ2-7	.	TGTGCCAGCAGCCAAGTCAGACAGGGCTACGAGCAGTACTTC	CASSQVRQGYEQYF
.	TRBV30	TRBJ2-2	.	TGTGCCTGGCAGGGGTCCGGGGAGCTGTTTTTT	CAWQGSGELFF
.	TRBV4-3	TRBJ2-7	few	TGCGCCAGCAGCCAAGATATCGGGGGCTACGAGCAGTACTTC	CASSQDIGGYEQYF
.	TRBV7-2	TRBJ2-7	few	TGTGCCAGCAGCTTAGAAGTATACGACTACGAGCAGTACTTC	CASSLEVYDYEQYF
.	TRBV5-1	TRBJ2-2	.	TGCGCCAGTACAGGGACGAACACCGGGGAGCTGTTTTTT	CASTGTNTGELFF
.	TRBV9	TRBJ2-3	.	TGTGCCAGCAGCGCGGCTCCTACAGGAACAGATACGCAGTATTTT	CASSAAPTGTDTQYF
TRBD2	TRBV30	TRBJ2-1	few	TGTGCCTGGAGTGTTCTAGCGGGAGCCAGCTCCTACAATGAGCAGTTCTTC	CAWSVLAGASSYNEQFF
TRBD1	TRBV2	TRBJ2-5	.	TGTGCCAGCAGGACAGGGGGCGGAGAGACCCAGTACTTC	CASRTGGGETQYF
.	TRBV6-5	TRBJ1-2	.	TGTGCCAGCAGTTACAGCCCTAACTATGGCTACACCTTC	CASSYSPNYGYTF
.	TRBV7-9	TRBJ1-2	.	TGTGCCAGCAGCTTACAGGGATCGGAGAGCGGCTACACCTTC	CASSLQGSESGYTF
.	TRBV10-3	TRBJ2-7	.	TGTGCCATCAGTGAACAGGGTGCGGGCGAGCAGTACTTC	CAISEQGAGEQYF
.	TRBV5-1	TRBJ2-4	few	TGCGCCAGCAGCTTGGAGGGGTACCAGTACTTC	CASSLEGYQYF
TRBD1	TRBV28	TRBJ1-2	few	TGTGCCAGCAGTCCCTCGGGACAGGGGAACTATGGCTACACCTTC	CASSPSGQGNYGYTF
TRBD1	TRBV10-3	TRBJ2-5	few	TGTGCCATCAGTGAGGGACAGGGGGAAGAGACCCAGTACTTC	CAISEGQGEETQYF
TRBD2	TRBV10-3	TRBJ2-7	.	TGTGCCATCAGTGAGTTCTTAGCGGGGGCCTCGGGGGAGCAGTACTTC	CAISEFLAGASGEQYF